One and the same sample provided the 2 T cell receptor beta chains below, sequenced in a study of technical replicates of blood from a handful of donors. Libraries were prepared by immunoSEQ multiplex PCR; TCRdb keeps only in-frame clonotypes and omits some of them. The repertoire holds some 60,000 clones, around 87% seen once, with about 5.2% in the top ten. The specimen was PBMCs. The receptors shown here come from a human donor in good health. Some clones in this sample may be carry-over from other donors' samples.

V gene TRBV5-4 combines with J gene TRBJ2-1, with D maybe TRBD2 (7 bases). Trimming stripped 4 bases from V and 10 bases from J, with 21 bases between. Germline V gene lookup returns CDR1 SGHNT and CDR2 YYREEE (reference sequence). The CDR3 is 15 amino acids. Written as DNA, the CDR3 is TGTGCCAGCAGCCCGATGGCGGGGGCCCGGGAGGAGCAGTTCTTC. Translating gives CASSPMAGAREEQFF.

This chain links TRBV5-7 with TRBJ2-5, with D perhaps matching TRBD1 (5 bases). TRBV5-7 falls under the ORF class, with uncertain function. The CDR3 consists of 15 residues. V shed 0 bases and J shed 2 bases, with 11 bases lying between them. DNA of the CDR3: TGTGCCAGCAGCTTGGAGGGGTTCAATCAAGAGACCCAGTACTTC. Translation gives CASSLEGFNQETQYF.